Following are 28 T cell receptor beta chains from one sample sequenced in a study of control samples from healthy donors and cancer patients (dated by TCRdb to about 2020). The library relied on the immunoSEQ multiplex PCR assay. TCRdb provides this immuneACCESS table in a form limited to in-frame rearrangements. Some clones are lacking; in checked studies, under half of them reflect an unresolved V gene, and why the rest are absent is not known. Here the sample has around 150,000 clones; roughly 89% occur a single time. The ten largest clones represent around 13% of the sample. The material sequenced was blood. All receptors come from a young man in good health.

The genes are TRBV2 and TRBJ2-4, with D perhaps being TRBD1 or TRBD2 (6 bases each). The CDR3 totals 14 residues. V lost 1 base to trimming and J lost 8 bases, with 12 bases between them. The germline V gene encodes CDR1 SNHLY and CDR2 FYNNEI. The CDR3 DNA reads TGTGCCAGCAGTGAAGTGGAGGGACATGACATTCAGTACTTC. Protein: CASSEVEGHDIQYF.

This sequence joins TRBV3-1 (or the pseudogene TRBV3-2) and TRBJ1-2; 7 bases match TRBD1. V dropped 0 bases and J dropped 8; count of bases not matched to a gene: 6. Looked up from germline, CDR1 is LGHDT and CDR2 is YNNKEL (reference sequence). CDR3 length: 14 amino acids. CDR3 region: CASSQEGRGIGYTF. The CDR3, as DNA: TGTGCCAGCAGCCAAGAAGGCAGGGGGATCGGCTACACCTTC.

This chain connects TRBV4-1 to TRBJ1-3; 7 nucleotides match TRBD1. Germline trimming cut 0 bases from V and 2 bases from J; bases unmatched to any gene: 1. The CDR3 has 15 amino acids. The V gene's germline CDR1 is MGHRA and CDR2 YSYEKL. Written as DNA, the CDR3 is TGCGCCAGCAGCCAAGACAGGGGGGCTGGAAACACCATATATTTT. Its translation: CASSQDRGAGNTIYF.

The chain has TRBV2 and TRBJ1-2; tentatively, D is TRBD1 (5 bases). This CDR3 comprises 13 residues. Trimming removed 8 bases from V and 2 bases from J, with 12 bases in between. Germline V gene data show CDR1 as SNHLY and CDR2 as FYNNEI. Here the CDR3 reads CASGVRANYGYTF. The DNA for the CDR3 is TGTGCCAGCGGGGTCAGGGCGAACTATGGCTACACCTTC.

This clone was seen a handful of times. The chain is built from TRBV28 and TRBJ1-5; TRBD1 is a possible D gene (6 bases). Trimming shortened V by 2 bases and J by 6 bases, and 17 bases separated the two germline ends. Germline CDR1 MDHEN, CDR2 SYDVKM. The CDR3 runs to 16 residues. Here the CDR3 DNA reads TGTGCCAGCAGTTTAGGTGGCAGGGGAATGAGTCAGCCCCAGCATTTT. Its protein is CASSLGGRGMSQPQHF.

The gene calls are TRBV4-1 and TRBJ1-5, with 9 bases identical to TRBD1. Trimming at V came to 4 bases and at J to 7 bases, leaving 11 bases not matched to a gene. CDR1 and CDR2 (germline): MGHRA, YSYEKL. The CDR3 covers 16 residues. Here the CDR3 reads CASSRRTGEVGQPQHF. The CDR3 DNA is TGCGCCAGCAGCCGACGGACAGGGGAAGTTGGGCAGCCCCAGCATTTT.

This clone was seen a single time. Other DNA sequences of this sample code for an identical CDR3. The chain uses TRBV5-1 and TRBJ2-1, with D perhaps TRBD2 (6 bases). Trimming cost V 0 bases and J 2 bases, with 9 bases left between them. This CDR3 is built from 15 residues. Germline V gene lookup returns CDR1 SGHRS and CDR2 YFSETQ. CDR3 residues: CASSLAPGAYNEQFF. DNA of the CDR3: TGCGCCAGCAGCTTGGCTCCGGGGGCCTACAATGAGCAGTTCTTC.

The CDR3 sequence is CASSLYRGSYEQYF. The CDR3 nucleotides read TGTGCCAGCAGCTTATACAGGGGTTCCTACGAGCAGTACTTC. The rearrangement uses TRBV11-2 and TRBJ2-7; 7 bases line up with TRBD1. The CDR3 is 14 residues long. Trimming took 2 bases from V and 1 from J; bases not matched to a gene: 2. Germline CDR1 and CDR2: SGHAT and FQNNGV. The whole variable domain, remainder taken from reference TRBV11-2 and TRBJ2-7, is EAGVAQSPRYKIIEKRQSVAFWCNPISGHATLYWYQQILGQGPKLLIQFQNNGVVDDSQLPKDRFSAERLKGVDSTLKIQPAKLEDSAVYLCASSLYRGSYEQYFGPGTRLTVT.

DNA of the CDR3: TGTGCCAGCAGCCTTCAGGACAGCTATGGCTACACCTTC. This gives the protein CASSLQDSYGYTF. The J gene is TRBJ1-2, the V gene TRBV7-9; possibly TRBD1 for D (6 bases). Trimming took off 5 bases at V and 4 bases at J, with 11 bases between the two ends. This CDR3 has 13 amino acids. Germline V gives CDR1 SEHNR, CDR2 FQNEAQ (reference sequence).

The rearrangement links TRBV13 to TRBJ2-1, with a possible D match to TRBD2 (6 bases). This CDR3 is built from 15 residues. V lost 5 bases and J lost 7, with 18 bases in between. Germline CDR1 and CDR2: PRHDT and FYEKMQ (reference sequence). The CDR3 DNA follows: TGTGCCAGCAGCCTGGACCGGGGGTTGGTGAATGAGCAGTTCTTC. Amino acids: CASSLDRGLVNEQFF. Full variable domain (remainder filled in from reference TRBV13 and TRBJ2-1): AAGVIQSPRHLIKEKRETATLKCYPIPRHDTVYWYQQGPGQDPQFLISFYEKMQSDKGSIPDRFSAQQFSDYHSELNMSSLELGDSALYFCASSLDRGLVNEQFFGPGTRLTVL.

In this sample, this clone turned up a few times. This chain connects TRBV6-5 to TRBJ2-2, with D hard to call. V was clipped by 4 bases and J by 0 bases, with 12 bases between them. There are 16 residues in the CDR3. CDR1 is MNHEY, CDR2 SVGAGI, per germline. The CDR3 is CASSSWYSANTGELFF. Written as DNA, the CDR3 is TGTGCCAGCAGTTCCTGGTACTCCGCGAACACCGGGGAGCTGTTTTTT.

The rearrangement joins TRBV2 to TRBJ2-5, with TRBD1 identical over 7 bases. Germline CDR1 SNHLY, CDR2 FYNNEI. The V gene end was trimmed by 6 bases and the J gene end by 11 bases; junction bases not matched to a gene: 6. This CDR3 comprises 11 residues. This CDR3 reads CASRPPGGQYF. In DNA form, the CDR3 reads TGTGCCAGCAGGCCGCCAGGGGGTCAGTACTTC.

The chain employs TRBV29-1 and TRBJ2-5, with unresolved D. Germline-derived CDR1 and CDR2 are SQVTM and ANQGSEA. The CDR3 runs 12 residues. V was clipped by 4 bases and J by 2 bases, with 8 bases between them. Written as DNA, the CDR3 is TGCAGCGTTGTTTCAGCTCAAGAGACCCAGTACTTC. The encoded protein is CSVVSAQETQYF.

The sample holds one count of this clone. V usage is TRBV7-9 and J usage is TRBJ2-7; TRBD2 is a possible D gene (6 bases). The CDR3 runs to 12 residues. Germline-derived CDR1 and CDR2 are SEHNR and FQNEAQ (reference sequence). V lost 2 bases, J lost 7 bases, and 9 bases lay in between. The CDR3 DNA reads TGTGCCAGCAGCTTAACGGAGGGTGAGCAGTACTTC. The encoded protein is CASSLTEGEQYF.

The chain carries TRBV28 and TRBJ2-1; unclear D gene. V was clipped by 1 base and J by 9 bases, with 16 bases between them. The CDR3 has 15 amino acids. CDR1 and CDR2 from the germline V gene are MDHEN and SYDVKM. The CDR3 is CASSLSVLTTGEQFF. As DNA, the CDR3 is TGTGCCAGCAGTTTATCGGTCCTTACAACGGGTGAGCAGTTCTTC.

The V call is TRBV3-1 (or the pseudogene TRBV3-2), the J call TRBJ2-7; no definite D call. Looked up from germline, CDR1 is LGHDT and CDR2 is YNNKEL (reference sequence). V dropped 3 bases and J dropped 10 bases, with 13 bases sitting between them. There are 12 residues in the CDR3. Written as DNA, the CDR3 is TGTGCCAGCAGCCAGACTGGAGCTACTCAGTACTTC. Translated: CASSQTGATQYF.

This chain uses TRBV6-2 or TRBV6-3 with TRBJ2-5; TRBD1 matches at 11 bases. Per germline, CDR1 MNHEY and CDR2 SVGEGT. This CDR3 comprises 16 residues. The J segment lost 6 bases and the V segment lost 5 bases, leaving 11 bases of the junction unmatched. CDR3 in amino acids: CASSRGRTGGFKTQYF. CDR3 nucleotide sequence: TGTGCCAGCAGTCGCGGAAGGACAGGGGGCTTCAAGACCCAGTACTTC.

The chain carries TRBV6-2 or TRBV6-3 and TRBJ2-3, with D possibly matching TRBD2 (5 bases). Germline CDR1 MNHEY, CDR2 SVGEGT. This CDR3 comprises 15 residues. Trimming cost V 4 bases and J 2 bases, with 13 bases left between them. The CDR3 protein is CASSSFGLNTDTQYF. CDR3 nucleotides: TGTGCCAGCAGTTCCTTCGGACTGAACACAGATACGCAGTATTTT.

The V and J genes are TRBV7-3 and TRBJ2-1; D not certain. This CDR3 region has 14 residues. Trimming removed 5 bases from V and 5 bases from J, with 13 bases in between. In germline, CDR1 is SGHTA, CDR2 FQGTGA. Here the CDR3 reads CASSHPTLNNEQFF. DNA for the CDR3: TGTGCCAGCAGCCACCCAACCCTAAACAATGAGCAGTTCTTC.

This chain links TRBV4-1 with TRBJ1-6, with no clear D. The CDR3 extends over 17 amino acids. The V and J ends lost 0 bases and 4 bases respectively, with 13 bases between them. Germline CDR1 and CDR2: MGHRA and YSYEKL. For the CDR3, the DNA is TGCGCCAGCAGCCAAGAACCCCCAGAAACATATAATTCACCCCTCCACTTT. Translated: CASSQEPPETYNSPLHF.

This chain joins TRBV18 and TRBJ1-3; 8 bases are a match to TRBD1. The germline CDR1 and CDR2 sequences are KGHSH and LQKENI. This CDR3 contains 15 residues. Trimming removed 3 bases from V and 2 bases from J; junction bases left unmatched: 3. DNA for the CDR3: TGTGCCAGCTCACCTCCGACAGGGGCTGGAAACACCATATATTTT. Its translation: CASSPPTGAGNTIYF.

In DNA, the CDR3 is TGTGCCAGCAACCCCAAAGGGAGTTTCTACGAGCAGTACTTC. Translated, it gives CASNPKGSFYEQYF. The V and J genes are TRBV6-5 and TRBJ2-7; D might be TRBD2 (5 bases). This CDR3 contains 14 residues. CDR1 and CDR2 (germline): MNHEY, SVGAGI. Trimming removed 7 bases at V and 3 bases at J, with 16 bases between.

The CDR3 is CASSLTGPTETQYF. The CDR3, as DNA: TGTGCCAGCAGTCTGACGGGCCCCACCGAGACCCAGTACTTC. V and J are TRBV27 and TRBJ2-5; unclear D gene. CDR1 and CDR2 from the germline V gene are MNHEY and SMNVEV (reference sequence). Between the trimmed V and J ends, which lost 5 bases and 5 bases, there was a span of 15 bases. This CDR3 is built from 14 residues.

The genes are TRBV28 and TRBJ2-3, with a tentative D call TRBD1 (5 bases). The CDR3 is made up of 16 amino acids. Germline loops: CDR1 MDHEN, CDR2 SYDVKM. V lost 1 base and J 4 bases, leaving 15 bases between the germline ends. The CDR3 spells CASSLSQGIYADTQYF. CDR3 bases: TGTGCCAGCAGTTTATCCCAGGGAATTTACGCAGATACGCAGTATTTT. The full variable domain, rest sourced from reference TRBV28 and TRBJ2-3, is DVKVTQSSRYLVKRTGEKVFLECVQDMDHENMFWYRQDPGLGLRLIYFSYDVKMKEKGDIPEGYSVSREKKERFSLILESASTNQTSMYLCASSLSQGIYADTQYFGPGTRLTVL.

The chain links TRBV19 to TRBJ1-1, with 7 bases lining up with TRBD1. Germline CDR1 LNHDA, CDR2 SQIVND (reference sequence). V lost 7 bases, J lost 1 base, and 6 bases stayed unmatched. The CDR3 runs 14 residues. The CDR3 bases are TGTGCCAGTACCCCCCGACAGGGGAACACTGAAGCTTTCTTT. The encoded protein is CASTPRQGNTEAFF.

Points on this clone: Sequence at one end of the junction differs from germline and may be a read error. This sequence joins TRBV10-3 and TRBJ2-2; D call uncertain. This CDR3 contains 13 residues. CDR1 and CDR2 (germline): ENHRY, SYGVKD. CDR3 sequence: CVIRGDETGELFF. In DNA, the CDR3 is TGTGTCATCCGTGGCGACGAGACCGGGGAGCTGTTTTTT.

The V call is TRBV6-5, the J call TRBJ2-3, with D unresolved. The germline V and J ends were trimmed by 2 bases and 6 bases, with 6 bases remaining between them. The CDR3 spans 12 residues. Germline V gene sequence: CDR1 MNHEY, CDR2 SVGAGI. Written as DNA, the CDR3 is TGTGCCAGCAGTTACGGGGTCGATACGCAGTATTTT. Translation gives CASSYGVDTQYF.

The CDR3 loop is CASSSLTVSYEQYF. CDR3 nucleotides: TGTGCCAGCAGTTCGTTGACAGTCTCCTACGAGCAGTACTTC. The chain employs TRBV7-9 and TRBJ2-7; possible D gene TRBD1, 5 bases. CDR1 and CDR2 (germline): SEHNR, FQNEAQ (reference sequence). V lost 6 bases and J 0 bases, leaving 12 bases between the germline ends. The CDR3 extends over 14 amino acids.